This record covers a single T cell receptor (beta chain). This sample is part of a study of shared clonotypes between healthy human individuals. About the research overall: The donors, a couple of women and a few men, were aged 18 to 49.

The CDR3 length is 17 residues. The germline V and J ends were trimmed by 2 bases and 0 bases, with 14 bases remaining between them. CDR1 is SGHTA, CDR2 FQGTGA, per germline. Original processing methods: Quality scores were absent from the junction-only immunoSEQ sequences, so filtering differed. Method: immunoSEQ multiplex PCR; TCRdb's copy keeps in-frame clones and lacks some. V and J calls and clone size are given by that table; D and trimming were obtained from the DNA. The top ten hold about 17% of the sample, which has around 300,000 clones, 87% seen once. All donors were healthy HIV-negative adults lacking recent acute infections or vaccinations. The CD8 memory sample joined CD45RO+ cells and CCR7-negative CD45RA+ cells.

Material: memory CD8+ T cells sorted from blood. Stated subset: CD45RO+ cells pooled with CCR7-negative TemRA cells. This rearrangement joins TRBV7-3 to TRBJ1-5; the D gene is possibly TRBD1 (6 bases). The receptor was isolated from a man in his late teens or twenties in good health. CDR3 sequence: CASSLAHTGISNQPQHF. The CDR3 coding sequence is TGTGCCAGCAGCTTAGCTCACACAGGGATTAGCAATCAGCCCCAGCATTTT.